The rows below give T cell receptor beta chains drawn from one sample of a study of cytomegalovirus exposure and HLA in healthy donors. Repertoires were generated with immunoSEQ multiplex PCR, while TCRdb's copy carries only in-frame clones and drops some. The table lists 150,000 to 200,000 clones, around nine tenths of them singletons, with roughly 1.9% in the top ten. The sequenced sample was PBMCs. These receptors all come from a woman aged 18-29 years in good health and CMV-seronegative. Both conserved end residues are part of each CDR3. The D gene is left open where the match is weak. Clone sizes are given selectively: once, few, many, or a class where the clone is expanded.

v_call	clone_size	j_call	d_call	cdr3_nt	cdr3_aa
TRBV28	.	TRBJ1-3	.	TGTGCCAGCAGTTTTGCTCCACAGGGTGGGGCGGACACCATATATTTT	CASSFAPQGGADTIYF
TRBV2	.	TRBJ2-7	.	TGTGCCAGCAGTGGGACTCTAAGCTCCTACGAGCAGTACTTC	CASSGTLSSYEQYF
TRBV6-5	.	TRBJ2-7	TRBD1	TGTGCCAGCAGTTACTCTCCGGGGACAGGGACCTACGAGCAGTACTTC	CASSYSPGTGTYEQYF
TRBV21-1	.	TRBJ2-7	.	TGTGCCAGCAGCAAGGGAGGTCGGGTCGAGCAGTACTTC	CASSKGGRVEQYF
TRBV6-6	.	TRBJ2-1	.	TGTGCCAGCAGCCGCCGGTCTAGCGAGGGAAATGAGCAGTTCTTC	CASSRRSSEGNEQFF
TRBV5-8	.	TRBJ2-7	TRBD1	TGTGCCAGCAGCGTACAGGGGCCACCTGGCGAGCAGTACTTC	CASSVQGPPGEQYF
TRBV7-6	.	TRBJ1-2	TRBD1	TGTGCCAGCAGCTCCGAACCCCGACAGGGTCACTATGGCTACACCTTC	CASSSEPRQGHYGYTF
TRBV6-4	.	TRBJ2-3	TRBD2	TGTGCCAGCCTCCGGGGGGGGTACACAGATACGCAGTATTTT	CASLRGGYTDTQYF
TRBV4-1	.	TRBJ1-1	TRBD1	TGCGCCAGCAGCCCGGGACAGGGACATCGGAACACTGAAGCTTTCTTT	CASSPGQGHRNTEAFF
TRBV5-1	.	TRBJ2-7	TRBD1	TGCGCCAGCAGCGGCGGGACAGGGGTAAACGAGCAGTACTTC	CASSGGTGVNEQYF
TRBV6-1	.	TRBJ2-6	TRBD1	TGTGCCAGCAGCCGGGACAGCTCTGGGGCCAACGTCCTGACTTTC	CASSRDSSGANVLTF
TRBV30	.	TRBJ1-5	.	TGTGCCGTCGGTGGAGGGTTGAGGAGTCAGCCCCAGCATTTT	CAVGGGLRSQPQHF
TRBV27	.	TRBJ2-3	.	TGTGCCAGCAGTTTTCCAGGGCTTGGCGCAGATACGCAGTATTTT	CASSFPGLGADTQYF
TRBV7-7	.	TRBJ2-5	TRBD2	TGTGCTAGCAGCTTACTAGCGGGGGGGCAAGAGACCCAGTACTTC	CASSLLAGGQETQYF
TRBV27	.	TRBJ2-7	TRBD2	TGTGCCAGCACTAGCGGTCCTTCCTACGAGCAGTACTTC	CASTSGPSYEQYF
TRBV7-6	.	TRBJ1-1	.	TGTGCCAGCAGCTCCGCCGGAGGCACTGAAGCTTTCTTT	CASSSAGGTEAFF
TRBV6-1	.	TRBJ1-4	.	TGTGCCAGCAGTCTTAGGGAGGGGATCGATGAAAAACTGTTTTTT	CASSLREGIDEKLFF
TRBV29-1	.	TRBJ2-7	.	TGCAGCGTTGAAAACCCCGGGGGACCTGAGCAGTACTTC	CSVENPGGPEQYF
TRBV5-6	.	TRBJ2-3	.	TGTGCCAGCAGCTTGGCGTTGGACTCGACAACCACAGATACGCAGTATTTT	CASSLALDSTTTDTQYF
TRBV4-1	once	TRBJ2-7	TRBD1	TGCGCCAGCAGCCTGACCGTGGACAGGGACTCCTACGAGCAGTACTTC	CASSLTVDRDSYEQYF
TRBV7-2	.	TRBJ2-3	TRBD2	TGTGCCAGCAGCTACCGAGCGGGGGCAGGAGATACGCAGTATTTT	CASSYRAGAGDTQYF
TRBV6-1	.	TRBJ2-5	.	TGTGCCAGCATCCTCTCAGGGAGGGAGACCCAGTACTTC	CASILSGRETQYF
TRBV4-3	.	TRBJ2-1	TRBD2	TGCGCCAGCAGCCAAGAGGCTAGCGGTTCCTACAATGAGCAGTTCTTC	CASSQEASGSYNEQFF
TRBV6-5	.	TRBJ1-1	.	TGTGCCACCCACCCGAATACAAACACTGAAGCTTTCTTT	CATHPNTNTEAFF
TRBV27	.	TRBJ1-2	.	TGTGCCAGCAGTTTAGGGGGGGTTGACCATGGCTACACCTTC	CASSLGGVDHGYTF
TRBV11-2	.	TRBJ2-5	TRBD1	TGTGCCAGCAGCCCCGGGACAGGGGGCGTTCGGGAGACCCAGTACTTC	CASSPGTGGVRETQYF
TRBV2	.	TRBJ1-3	.	TGTGCCAGCAGGATCGACAGCTCTGGAAACACCATATATTTT	CASRIDSSGNTIYF
TRBV28	.	TRBJ2-7	.	TGTGCCAGCAGTCGTCTCAGCTCCTACGAGCAGTACTTC	CASSRLSSYEQYF
TRBV19	.	TRBJ2-2	.	TGTGCCAGTAGTATACTGGAGTGGGACACCGGGGAGCTGTTTTTT	CASSILEWDTGELFF
TRBV7-9	.	TRBJ1-2	.	TGTGCCAGCAGCTTACCCGACGTGGGTATGAGGGATGGCTACACCTTC	CASSLPDVGMRDGYTF
TRBV5-1	.	TRBJ1-4	.	TGCGCCAGCAGCTCCTCTTCAGGGGAACTAGGGGAAAAACTGTTTTTT	CASSSSSGELGEKLFF
TRBV6-5	.	TRBJ2-1	TRBD2	TGTGCCAGCAGCTTTATCGGGACTAGTCCCCATGAGCAGTTCTTC	CASSFIGTSPHEQFF
TRBV7-9	.	TRBJ2-3	TRBD1	TGTGCCAGCAGCACGGGACAGTCTTGGGACACAGATACGCAGTATTTT	CASSTGQSWDTDTQYF
TRBV10-1	.	TRBJ2-5	TRBD2	TGCGCCAGCAGTGAAGTGGGAGGGTCCCAAGAGACCCAGTACTTC	CASSEVGGSQETQYF
TRBV5-6	.	TRBJ2-3	TRBD1	TGTGCCAGCAGCTTGGCCTCGGGCAGGGGGCCGAAAGATACGCAGTATTTT	CASSLASGRGPKDTQYF
TRBV4-1	.	TRBJ2-3	TRBD1	TGCGCCAGCAGCCAGACAGGGCGCACAGATACGCAGTATTTT	CASSQTGRTDTQYF
TRBV2	.	TRBJ1-4	TRBD1	TGTGCCAGCAGCGCTACGGACAGGTCAACTAATGAAAAACTGTTTTTT	CASSATDRSTNEKLFF
TRBV2	once	TRBJ1-1	.	TGTGCCAGCAGTGAACTTGGGCAGGGTGACACTGAAGCTTTCTTT	CASSELGQGDTEAFF
TRBV11-2	once	TRBJ2-3	.	TGTGCCAGCAGCCTCAACACAGGGACACCAAGAGATACGCAGTATTTT	CASSLNTGTPRDTQYF
TRBV5-4	.	TRBJ2-5	TRBD2	TGTGCCAGCAGCTGGGGGGCTCGGGAGGGGTTTGGGACCCAGTACTTC	CASSWGAREGFGTQYF
TRBV30	.	TRBJ2-7	.	TGTGCCTGGAGTGTCTCGGCCTACGAGCAGTACTTC	CAWSVSAYEQYF
TRBV30	.	TRBJ1-6	TRBD1	TGTGCCTGGAAATCAGGGACAGGGAATTCACCCCTCCACTTT	CAWKSGTGNSPLHF
TRBV18	.	TRBJ1-6	.	TGTGCCAGCTCCCAAGGAGATTCACCCCTCCACTTT	CASSQGDSPLHF